This T cell receptor beta chain stems from a study of T cell repertoires in cytomegalovirus infection. Findings and caveats of the study: Of the TCR beta families, the public ones yielded a cumulative frequency that identified carriers of CMV plus the relevant HLA.

TCRdb passed the reads through MiXCR, listing each CDR3 protein once. The data hold around 500,000 distinct CDR3 sequences, with about 42% observed a single time. CDR3 size: 14 residues. The germline gives CDR1 SGHNT, CDR2 YYREEE (reference sequence). The V end lost 0 bases, the J end lost 10 bases, and 16 bases lay between the germline ends. For this clonotype: Its antigen is as yet unknown.

The chain uses TRBV5-4 and TRBJ1-2; no definite D call. This clonotype was sampled from a human donor in good health (CMV status not recorded). Some clones in this sample may be carry-over from other donors' samples. This specimen was cultured PBMCs, taken from culture after CMV antigen stimulation. The CDR3 sequence: CASSLVGSHLSYTF. CDR3 DNA sequence: TGTGCCAGCAGCTTGGTGGGATCCCACTTGTCCTACACCTTC.